This is a list of T cell receptor beta chains from one sample in a study of CD8 T cells in Susac syndrome. TCRdb called the immunoSEQ multiplex PCR reads again in MiXCR, with one record for every CDR3 protein. The table shows just over 150,000 distinct CDR3 sequences, with 85% to 95% occurring only once. The sample was CD4+ T cells from PBMCs. These receptors came from a human donor with Susac syndrome. Both conserved end residues are part of each CDR3. D genes are given only for firm matches. Clone size, where shown, is once, few, many, or a class for clones that have expanded.

clone size: NA; J gene: TRBJ2-1; D gene: NA; V gene: TRBV5-1; CDR3 protein: CASSQGVSYNEQFF; CDR3 DNA: TGCGCCAGCAGTCAGGGAGTCTCCTACAATGAGCAGTTCTTC
clone size: NA; J gene: TRBJ2-7; D gene: NA; V gene: TRBV29-1; CDR3 protein: CSVALYRDYEQYF; CDR3 DNA: TGCAGCGTTGCCCTTTACAGGGACTACGAGCAGTACTTC
clone size: NA; J gene: TRBJ2-7; D gene: NA; V gene: TRBV19; CDR3 protein: CASNHAGHEQYF; CDR3 DNA: TGTGCCAGTAACCATGCAGGGCACGAGCAGTACTTC
clone size: NA; J gene: TRBJ2-1; D gene: TRBD1; V gene: TRBV9; CDR3 protein: CASSPVDRGNEQFF; CDR3 DNA: TGTGCCAGCAGCCCAGTGGACAGGGGCAATGAGCAGTTCTTC
clone size: NA; J gene: TRBJ2-5; D gene: NA; V gene: TRBV7-7; CDR3 protein: CASSFISQETQYF; CDR3 DNA: TGTGCCAGCAGCTTCATCAGCCAAGAGACCCAGTACTTC
clone size: NA; J gene: TRBJ2-7; D gene: NA; V gene: TRBV6-2/TRBV6-3; CDR3 protein: CASRTSVVAYEQYF; CDR3 DNA: TGTGCCAGCAGAACCTCTGTGGTCGCCTACGAGCAGTACTTC
clone size: NA; J gene: TRBJ1-1; D gene: NA; V gene: TRBV27; CDR3 protein: CASLRATGTEAFF; CDR3 DNA: TGTGCCTCCCTCCGGGCCACCGGGACTGAAGCTTTCTTT
clone size: NA; J gene: TRBJ2-2; D gene: NA; V gene: TRBV3-1; CDR3 protein: CASRGQSRLVGTGELFF; CDR3 DNA: TGTGCCAGCCGGGGGCAATCGAGACTAGTTGGCACCGGGGAGCTGTTTTTT
clone size: NA; J gene: TRBJ1-6; D gene: NA; V gene: TRBV14; CDR3 protein: CASSQEKCFNSPLHF; CDR3 DNA: TGTGCCAGCAGCCAAGAAAAGTGTTTTAATTCACCCCTCCACTTT
clone size: NA; J gene: TRBJ2-7; D gene: NA; V gene: TRBV12-3/TRBV12-4; CDR3 protein: CASHGGGGGSGEQYF; CDR3 DNA: TGTGCCAGCCATGGAGGTGGTGGGGGAAGTGGCGAGCAGTACTTC
clone size: NA; J gene: TRBJ1-3; D gene: NA; V gene: TRBV4-1; CDR3 protein: CASSQLSGNTIYF; CDR3 DNA: TGCGCCAGCAGCCAGCTCTCTGGAAACACCATATATTTT
clone size: NA; J gene: TRBJ1-3; D gene: NA; V gene: TRBV20-1; CDR3 protein: CSASLDSGNTIYF; CDR3 DNA: TGCAGTGCTAGCCTCGACTCTGGAAACACCATATATTTT
clone size: once; J gene: TRBJ1-2; D gene: NA; V gene: TRBV29-1; CDR3 protein: CSVGTEYGYTF; CDR3 DNA: TGCAGCGTTGGGACAGAGTATGGCTACACCTTC
clone size: NA; J gene: TRBJ2-7; D gene: TRBD1; V gene: TRBV20-1; CDR3 protein: CSARRTGFPYEQYF; CDR3 DNA: TGCAGTGCTAGGAGGACAGGGTTTCCCTACGAGCAGTACTTC